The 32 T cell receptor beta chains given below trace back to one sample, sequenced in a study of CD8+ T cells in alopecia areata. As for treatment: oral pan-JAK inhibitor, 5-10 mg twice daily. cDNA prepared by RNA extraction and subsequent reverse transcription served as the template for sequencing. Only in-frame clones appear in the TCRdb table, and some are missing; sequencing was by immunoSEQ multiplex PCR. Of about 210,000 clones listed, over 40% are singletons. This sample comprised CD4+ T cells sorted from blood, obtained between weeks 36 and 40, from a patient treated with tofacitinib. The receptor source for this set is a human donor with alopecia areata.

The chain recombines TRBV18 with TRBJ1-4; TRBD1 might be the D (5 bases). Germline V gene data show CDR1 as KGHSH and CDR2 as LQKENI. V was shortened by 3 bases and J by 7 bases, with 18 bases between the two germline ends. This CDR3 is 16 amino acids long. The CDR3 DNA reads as TGTGCCAGCTCACCCCGGGGCAGCCCCGTGCCTGAAAAACTGTTTTTT. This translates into CASSPRGSPVPEKLFF.

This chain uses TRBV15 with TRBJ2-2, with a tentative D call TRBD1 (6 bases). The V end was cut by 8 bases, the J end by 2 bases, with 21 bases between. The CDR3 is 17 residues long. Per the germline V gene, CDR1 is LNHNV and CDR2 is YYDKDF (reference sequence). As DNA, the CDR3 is TGTGCCACCCTACCCCGGCCCTGGACAGCTAACACCGGGGAGCTGTTTTTT. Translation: CATLPRPWTANTGELFF.

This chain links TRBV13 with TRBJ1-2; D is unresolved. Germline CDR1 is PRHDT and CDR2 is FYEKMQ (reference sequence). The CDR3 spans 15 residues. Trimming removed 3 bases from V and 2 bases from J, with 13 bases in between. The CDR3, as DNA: TGTGCCAGCAGCTTGAGGGCGCTTAGCAACTATGGCTACACCTTC. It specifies CASSLRALSNYGYTF.

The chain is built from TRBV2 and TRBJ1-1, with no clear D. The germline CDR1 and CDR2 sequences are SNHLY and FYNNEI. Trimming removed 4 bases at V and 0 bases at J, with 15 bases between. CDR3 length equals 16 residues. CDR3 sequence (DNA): TGTGCCAGCAGTGTAACGAGCGGCCAAATGAACACTGAAGCTTTCTTT. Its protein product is CASSVTSGQMNTEAFF.

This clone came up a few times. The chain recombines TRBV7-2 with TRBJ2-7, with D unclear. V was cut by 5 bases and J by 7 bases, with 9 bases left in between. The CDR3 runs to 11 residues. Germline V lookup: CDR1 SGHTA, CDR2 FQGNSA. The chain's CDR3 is CASSELGEQYF. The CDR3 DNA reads TGTGCCAGCAGCGAGCTCGGTGAGCAGTACTTC.

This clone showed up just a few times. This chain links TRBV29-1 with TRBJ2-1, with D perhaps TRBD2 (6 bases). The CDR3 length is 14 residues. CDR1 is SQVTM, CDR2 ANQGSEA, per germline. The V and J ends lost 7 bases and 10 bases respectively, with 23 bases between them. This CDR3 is CSAEDSGGWEEQFF. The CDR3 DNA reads TGCAGCGCGGAGGATAGCGGAGGCTGGGAGGAGCAGTTCTTC.

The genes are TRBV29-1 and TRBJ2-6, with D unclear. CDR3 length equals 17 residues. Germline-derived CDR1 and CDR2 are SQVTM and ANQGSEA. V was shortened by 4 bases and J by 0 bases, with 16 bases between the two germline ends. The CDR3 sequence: CSVVEGNGLSGANVLTF. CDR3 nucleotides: TGCAGCGTTGTAGAAGGGAACGGGCTCTCTGGGGCCAACGTCCTGACTTTC.

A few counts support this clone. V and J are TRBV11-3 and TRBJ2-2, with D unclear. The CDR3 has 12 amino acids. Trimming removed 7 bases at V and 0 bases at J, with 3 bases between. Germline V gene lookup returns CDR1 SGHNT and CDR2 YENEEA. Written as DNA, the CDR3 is TGTGCCAGCAAGACGAACACCGGGGAGCTGTTTTTT. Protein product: CASKTNTGELFF.

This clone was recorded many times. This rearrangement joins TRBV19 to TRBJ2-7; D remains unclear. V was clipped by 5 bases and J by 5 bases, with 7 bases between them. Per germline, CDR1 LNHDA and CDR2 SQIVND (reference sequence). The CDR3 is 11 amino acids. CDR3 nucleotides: TGTGCCAGTAGTTCCCGGAACGAGCAGTACTTC. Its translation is CASSSRNEQYF.

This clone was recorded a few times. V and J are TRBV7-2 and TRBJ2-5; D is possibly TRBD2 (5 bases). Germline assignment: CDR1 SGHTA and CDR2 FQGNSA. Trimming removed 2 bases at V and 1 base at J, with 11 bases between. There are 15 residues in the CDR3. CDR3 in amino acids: CASSLNRDRQETQYF. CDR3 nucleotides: TGTGCCAGCAGCTTAAACCGGGATCGCCAAGAGACCCAGTACTTC.

The CDR3 DNA sequence: TGCAGCGCCATCAGGACAGGCGGGTTTACTGAAGCTTTCTTT. This sequence encodes CSAIRTGGFTEAFF. The V gene is TRBV29-1, the J gene TRBJ1-1; 7 bases are shared with TRBD1. The trim removed 7 bases at V and 5 bases at J, leaving 13 bases unmatched. Germline CDR1 reads SQVTM; CDR2 reads ANQGSEA. The CDR3 runs 14 residues.

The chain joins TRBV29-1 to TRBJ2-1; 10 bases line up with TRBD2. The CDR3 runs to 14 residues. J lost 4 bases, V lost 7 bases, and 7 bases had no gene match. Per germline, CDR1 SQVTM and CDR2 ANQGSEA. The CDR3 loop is CSAGLAVIYNEQFF. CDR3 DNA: TGCAGCGCTGGACTAGCGGTGATATACAATGAGCAGTTCTTC.

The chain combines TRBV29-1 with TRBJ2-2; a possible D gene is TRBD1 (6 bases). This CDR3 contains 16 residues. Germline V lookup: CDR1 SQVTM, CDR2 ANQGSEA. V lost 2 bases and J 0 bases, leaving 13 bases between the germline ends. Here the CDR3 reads CSVEKTGSANTGELFF. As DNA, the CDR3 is TGCAGCGTTGAAAAAACAGGGTCTGCGAACACCGGGGAGCTGTTTTTT.

The DNA of the CDR3 is TGCAGCGTTGAACGACTAGCGGGAGGGTTGGATACGCAGTATTTT. It is translated as CSVERLAGGLDTQYF. The chain carries TRBV29-1 and TRBJ2-3, with TRBD2 identical over 14 bases. Trimming at V came to 2 bases and at J to 6 bases, leaving 4 bases not matched to a gene. The CDR3 length is 15 residues. Germline V gene sequence: CDR1 SQVTM, CDR2 ANQGSEA.

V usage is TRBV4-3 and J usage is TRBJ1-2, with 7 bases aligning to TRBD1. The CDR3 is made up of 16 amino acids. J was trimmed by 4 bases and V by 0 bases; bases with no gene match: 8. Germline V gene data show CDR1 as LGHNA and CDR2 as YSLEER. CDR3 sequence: CASSQDYGAGGYGYTF. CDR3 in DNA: TGCGCCAGCAGCCAAGATTATGGGGCAGGGGGCTATGGCTACACCTTC.

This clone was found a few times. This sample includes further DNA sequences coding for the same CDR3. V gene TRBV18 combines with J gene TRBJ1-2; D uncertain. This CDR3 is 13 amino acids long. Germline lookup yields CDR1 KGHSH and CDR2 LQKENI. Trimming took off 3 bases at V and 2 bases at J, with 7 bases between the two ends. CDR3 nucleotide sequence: TGTGCCAGCTCACCGGACGGAAACTATGGCTACACCTTC. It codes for CASSPDGNYGYTF. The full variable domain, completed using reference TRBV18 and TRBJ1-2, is NAGVMQNPRHLVRRRGQEARLRCSPMKGHSHVYWYRQLPEEGLKFMVYLQKENIIDESGMPKERFSAEFPKEGPSILRIQQVVRGDSAAYFCASSPDGNYGYTFGSGTRLTVV.

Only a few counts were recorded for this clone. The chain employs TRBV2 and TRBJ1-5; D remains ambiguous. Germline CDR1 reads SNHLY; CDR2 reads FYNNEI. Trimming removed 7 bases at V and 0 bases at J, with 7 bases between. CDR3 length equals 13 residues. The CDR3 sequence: CASTRDSNQPQHF. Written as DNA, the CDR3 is TGTGCCAGCACCAGAGATAGCAATCAGCCCCAGCATTTT.

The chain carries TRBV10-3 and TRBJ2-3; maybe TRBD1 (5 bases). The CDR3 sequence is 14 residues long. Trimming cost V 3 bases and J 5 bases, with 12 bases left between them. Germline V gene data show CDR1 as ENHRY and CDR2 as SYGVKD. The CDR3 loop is CAISDGHGRDTQYF. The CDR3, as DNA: TGTGCCATCAGTGACGGACACGGCCGAGATACGCAGTATTTT.

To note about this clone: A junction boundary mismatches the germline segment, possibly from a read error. Here the CDR3 reads CASSPPGREAEQFF. Here the CDR3 DNA reads TGTGCTAGCAGCCCCCCTGGTCGGGAGGCTGAGCAGTTCTTC. The chain uses TRBV7-7 and TRBJ2-1, with 7 bases matching TRBD2. This CDR3 has 14 amino acids. CDR1 SSHAT and CDR2 FNYEAQ come from the germline V gene (reference sequence).

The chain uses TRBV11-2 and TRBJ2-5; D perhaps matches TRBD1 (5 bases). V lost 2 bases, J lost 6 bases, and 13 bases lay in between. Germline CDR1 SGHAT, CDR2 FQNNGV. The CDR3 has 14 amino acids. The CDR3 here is CASSLSGWPQTQYF. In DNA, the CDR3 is TGTGCCAGCAGCTTATCAGGGTGGCCGCAGACCCAGTACTTC. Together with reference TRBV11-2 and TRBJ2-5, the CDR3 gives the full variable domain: EAGVAQSPRYKIIEKRQSVAFWCNPISGHATLYWYQQILGQGPKLLIQFQNNGVVDDSQLPKDRFSAERLKGVDSTLKIQPAKLEDSAVYLCASSLSGWPQTQYFGPGTRLLVL.

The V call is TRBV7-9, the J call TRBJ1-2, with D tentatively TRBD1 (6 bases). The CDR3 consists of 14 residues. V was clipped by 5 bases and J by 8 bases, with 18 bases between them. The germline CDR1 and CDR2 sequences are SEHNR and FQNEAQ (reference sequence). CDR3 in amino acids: CASSPGGSEGGYTF. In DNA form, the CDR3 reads TGTGCCAGCAGCCCTGGGGGCTCCGAAGGAGGCTACACCTTC.

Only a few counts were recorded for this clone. The CDR3 DNA reads as TGTGCCAGCAGCGAGAGGGGTTCTGGGGCCAACGTCCTGACTTTC. This gives the protein CASSERGSGANVLTF. The chain joins TRBV27 to TRBJ2-6; D assignment may be TRBD1 or TRBD2 (5 bases each). CDR1 and CDR2 from the germline V gene are MNHEY and SMNVEV (reference sequence). The ends were cut back, 6 bases at V and 1 base at J, with 10 bases in the middle. The CDR3 totals 15 residues. Variable domain in full (rest from reference TRBV27 and TRBJ2-6): EAQVTQNPRYLITVTGKKLTVTCSQNMNHEYMSWYRQDPGLGLRQIYYSMNVEVTDKGDVPEGYKVSRKEKRNFPLILESPSPNQTSLYFCASSERGSGANVLTFGAGSRLTVL.

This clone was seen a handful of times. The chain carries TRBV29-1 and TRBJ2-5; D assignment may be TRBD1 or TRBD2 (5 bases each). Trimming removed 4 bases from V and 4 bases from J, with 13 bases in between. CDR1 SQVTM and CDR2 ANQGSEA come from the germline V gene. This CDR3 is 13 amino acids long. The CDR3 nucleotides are TGCAGCGTTGTTGGGGGAGTGAGAGAGACCCAGTACTTC. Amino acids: CSVVGGVRETQYF.

Here the CDR3 DNA reads TGTGCCAGCAGCCAAGATGCGGCTAACTATGGCTACACCTTC. The encoded protein is CASSQDAANYGYTF. This chain joins TRBV14 and TRBJ1-2; D remains ambiguous. The V and J ends lost 0 bases and 0 bases respectively, with 5 bases between them. Per germline, CDR1 SGHDN and CDR2 FVKESK. The CDR3 loop spans 14 amino acids.

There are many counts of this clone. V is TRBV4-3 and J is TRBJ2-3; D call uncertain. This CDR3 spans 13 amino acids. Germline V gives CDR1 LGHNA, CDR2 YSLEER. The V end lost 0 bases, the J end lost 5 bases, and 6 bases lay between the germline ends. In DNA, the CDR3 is TGCGCCAGCAGCCAAGACCCCCAAGATACGCAGTATTTT. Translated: CASSQDPQDTQYF.

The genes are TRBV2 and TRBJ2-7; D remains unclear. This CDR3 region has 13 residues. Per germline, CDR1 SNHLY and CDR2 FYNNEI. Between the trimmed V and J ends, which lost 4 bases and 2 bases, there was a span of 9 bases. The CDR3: CASSVERTYEQYF. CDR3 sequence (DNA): TGTGCCAGCAGTGTGGAGAGGACCTACGAGCAGTACTTC.

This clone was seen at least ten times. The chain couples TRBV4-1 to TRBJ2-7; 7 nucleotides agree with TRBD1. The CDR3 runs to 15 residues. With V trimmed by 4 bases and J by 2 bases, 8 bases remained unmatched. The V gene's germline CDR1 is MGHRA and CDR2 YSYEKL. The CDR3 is CASSLRDSDAYEQYF. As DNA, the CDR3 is TGCGCCAGCAGCCTCCGGGACAGCGATGCCTACGAGCAGTACTTC.

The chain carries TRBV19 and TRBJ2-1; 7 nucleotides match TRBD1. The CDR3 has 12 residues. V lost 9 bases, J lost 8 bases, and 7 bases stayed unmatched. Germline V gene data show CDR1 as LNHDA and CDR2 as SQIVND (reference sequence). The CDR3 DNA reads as TGTGCCAGCCGGGACAGACGGCATGAGCAGTTCTTC. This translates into CASRDRRHEQFF.

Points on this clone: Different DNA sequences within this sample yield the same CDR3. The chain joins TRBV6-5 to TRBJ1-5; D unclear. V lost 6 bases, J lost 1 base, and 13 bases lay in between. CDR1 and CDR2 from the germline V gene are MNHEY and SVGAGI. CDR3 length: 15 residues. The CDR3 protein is CASRTRQGSNQPQHF. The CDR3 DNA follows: TGTGCCAGCAGAACTCGACAAGGGAGCAATCAGCCCCAGCATTTT.

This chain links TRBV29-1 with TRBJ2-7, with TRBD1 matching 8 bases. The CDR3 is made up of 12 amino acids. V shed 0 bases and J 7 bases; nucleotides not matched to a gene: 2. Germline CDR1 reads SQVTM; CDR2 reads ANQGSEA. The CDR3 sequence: CSVEDRGPEQYF. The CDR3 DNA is TGCAGCGTTGAAGACAGGGGGCCTGAGCAGTACTTC.

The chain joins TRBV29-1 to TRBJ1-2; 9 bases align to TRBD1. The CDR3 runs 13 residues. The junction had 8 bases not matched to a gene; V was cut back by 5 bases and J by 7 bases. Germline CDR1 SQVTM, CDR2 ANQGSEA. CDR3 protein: CSVTDTTGGGYTF. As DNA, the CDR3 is TGCAGCGTTACGGATACGACAGGGGGTGGCTACACCTTC.

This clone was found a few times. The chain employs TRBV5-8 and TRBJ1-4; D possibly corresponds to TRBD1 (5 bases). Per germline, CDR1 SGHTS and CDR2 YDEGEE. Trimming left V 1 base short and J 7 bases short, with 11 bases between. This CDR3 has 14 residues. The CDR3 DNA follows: TGTGCCAGCAGCTTGCCAGGGAGCGGTGAAAAACTGTTTTTT. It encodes CASSLPGSGEKLFF.